This T cell receptor beta chain stems from a study of shared clonotypes between healthy human individuals. TCRdb's table, derived via immunoSEQ multiplex PCR, lists solely in-frame clones and lacks some. The sample includes about 2 million clones, over 85% of them seen just once. V shed 4 bases and J shed 0 bases, with 11 bases lying between them. This CDR3 spans 14 amino acids. CDR1 SGHRS and CDR2 YFSETQ come from the germline V gene. The chain uses TRBV5-1 and TRBJ2-7, with D possibly being TRBD1 (6 bases). The specimen sequenced was naive CD4+ T cells sorted from blood. Documented subset: CD45RA+ positively selected. The TCR sequence derives from a man aged 18 to 29 in good health. In DNA form, the CDR3 reads TGCGCCAGCAGCGTCCCAGGGGACTCCTACGAGCAGTACTTC. This sequence encodes CASSVPGDSYEQYF.